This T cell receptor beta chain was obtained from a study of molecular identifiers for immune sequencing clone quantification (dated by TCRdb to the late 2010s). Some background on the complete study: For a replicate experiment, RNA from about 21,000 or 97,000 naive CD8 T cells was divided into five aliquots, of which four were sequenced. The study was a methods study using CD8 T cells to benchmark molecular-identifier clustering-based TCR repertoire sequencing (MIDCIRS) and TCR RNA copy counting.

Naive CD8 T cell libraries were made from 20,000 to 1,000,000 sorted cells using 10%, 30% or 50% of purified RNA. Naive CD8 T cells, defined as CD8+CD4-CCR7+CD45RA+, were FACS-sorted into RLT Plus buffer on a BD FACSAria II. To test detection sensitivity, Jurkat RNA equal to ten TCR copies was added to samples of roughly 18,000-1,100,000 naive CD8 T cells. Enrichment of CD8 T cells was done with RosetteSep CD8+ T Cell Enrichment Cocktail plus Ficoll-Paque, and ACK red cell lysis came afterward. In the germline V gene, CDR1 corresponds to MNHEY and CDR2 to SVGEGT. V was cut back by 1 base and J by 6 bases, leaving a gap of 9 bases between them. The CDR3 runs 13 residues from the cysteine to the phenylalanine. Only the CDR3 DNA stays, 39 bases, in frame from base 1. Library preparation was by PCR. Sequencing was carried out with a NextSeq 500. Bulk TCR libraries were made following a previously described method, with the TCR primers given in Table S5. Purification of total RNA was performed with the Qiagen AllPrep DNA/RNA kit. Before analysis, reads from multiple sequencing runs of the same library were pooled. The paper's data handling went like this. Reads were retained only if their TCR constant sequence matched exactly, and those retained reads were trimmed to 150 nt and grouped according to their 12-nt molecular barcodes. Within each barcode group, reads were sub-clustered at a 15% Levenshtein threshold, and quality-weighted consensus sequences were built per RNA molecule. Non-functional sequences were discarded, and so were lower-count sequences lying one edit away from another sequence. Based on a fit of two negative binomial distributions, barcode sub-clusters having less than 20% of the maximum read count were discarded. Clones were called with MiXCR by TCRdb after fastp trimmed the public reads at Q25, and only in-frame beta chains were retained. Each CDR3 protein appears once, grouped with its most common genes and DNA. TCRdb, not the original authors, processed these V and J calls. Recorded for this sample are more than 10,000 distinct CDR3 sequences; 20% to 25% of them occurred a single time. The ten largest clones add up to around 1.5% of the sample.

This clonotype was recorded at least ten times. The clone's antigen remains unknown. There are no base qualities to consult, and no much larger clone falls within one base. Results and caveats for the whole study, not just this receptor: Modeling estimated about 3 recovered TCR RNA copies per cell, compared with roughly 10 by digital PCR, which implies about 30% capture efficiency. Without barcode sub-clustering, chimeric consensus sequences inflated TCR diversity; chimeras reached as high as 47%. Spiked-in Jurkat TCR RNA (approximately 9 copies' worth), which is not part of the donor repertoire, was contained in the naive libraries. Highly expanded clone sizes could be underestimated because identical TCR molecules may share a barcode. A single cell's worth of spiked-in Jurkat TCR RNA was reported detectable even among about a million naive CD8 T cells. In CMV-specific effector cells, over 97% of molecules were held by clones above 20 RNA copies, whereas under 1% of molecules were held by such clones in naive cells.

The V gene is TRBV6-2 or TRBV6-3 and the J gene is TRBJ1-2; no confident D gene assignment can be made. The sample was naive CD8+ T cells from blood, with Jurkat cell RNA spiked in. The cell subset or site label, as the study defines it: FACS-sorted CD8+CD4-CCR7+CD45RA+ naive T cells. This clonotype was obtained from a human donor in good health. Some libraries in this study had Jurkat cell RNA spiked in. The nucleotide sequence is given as TGTGCCAGCAGTTACTTGGGTCCCAATGGCTACACCTTC. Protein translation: CASSYLGPNGYTF.